The next 10 T cell receptor beta chains were all read from a single sample in a study of blood T cell repertoires in COVID-19. Here immunoSEQ multiplex PCR was the method, and the copy in TCRdb shows in-frame clones only, minus some. Among roughly 340,000 clones, more than 80% were seen once, and the ten largest hold approximately 3%. What was sequenced was peripheral blood. The receptors were gathered from a woman aged 30 to 39 with COVID-19, enrolled during active disease.

The genes are TRBV27 and TRBJ2-5; 8 nucleotides agree with TRBD1. The CDR3 contains 20 residues. Germline-derived CDR1 and CDR2 are MNHEY and SMNVEV (reference sequence). The V and J ends lost 1 base and 1 base, in that order; junction bases with no gene match: 17. CDR3 DNA: TGTGCCAGCAGTTTATTTAGCAAGGACAGGGAAAACTCCATCCAAGAGACCCAGTACTTC. Its translation is CASSLFSKDRENSIQETQYF.

The chain links TRBV28 to TRBJ2-5; D gene unclear. The CDR3 is 12 amino acids. The V gene's germline CDR1 is MDHEN and CDR2 SYDVKM. V shed 8 bases and J shed 1 base, with 8 bases lying between them. The DNA for the CDR3 is TGTGCCAGCGTTGACACCCAAGAGACCCAGTACTTC. Its protein is CASVDTQETQYF.

V gene TRBV18 combines with J gene TRBJ2-7, with 10 bases lining up with TRBD1. V lost 3 bases to trimming and J lost 5 bases; unmatched junction nucleotides: 10. This CDR3 comprises 16 residues. CDR1 and CDR2 from the germline V gene are KGHSH and LQKENI. This CDR3 is CASSPPLGQGYHEQYF. Written as DNA, the CDR3 is TGTGCCAGCTCACCGCCTTTGGGACAGGGGTACCACGAGCAGTACTTC.

The J gene is TRBJ1-2, the V gene TRBV2; 8 bases agree with TRBD1. With V trimmed by 1 base and J by 5 bases, 6 bases remained unmatched. The CDR3 is 15 amino acids. Looked up from germline, CDR1 is SNHLY and CDR2 is FYNNEI. The CDR3 protein is CASSEGAGGVYGYTF. The CDR3 DNA is TGTGCCAGCAGTGAAGGGGCAGGGGGCGTATATGGCTACACCTTC.

The chain employs TRBV5-1 and TRBJ2-2; 10 bases map to TRBD1. This CDR3 is built from 15 residues. V gave up 6 bases and J gave up 3 bases; unmatched junction bases: 5. Germline values: CDR1 SGHRS, CDR2 YFSETQ. CDR3 sequence reads: CASTRQGADTGELFF. CDR3 in DNA: TGCGCCAGCACCCGACAGGGGGCGGACACCGGGGAGCTGTTTTTT.

The rearrangement uses TRBV18 and TRBJ2-4, with 7 bases aligning to TRBD1. This CDR3 is built from 14 residues. The germline V gene has CDR1 KGHSH and CDR2 LQKENI. Unmatched junction bases numbered 8, after V lost 5 bases and J lost 7 bases. The CDR3 DNA reads TGTGCCAGCTCAGACACGGGACAGACCAACATTCAGTACTTC. It is translated as CASSDTGQTNIQYF.

The chain employs TRBV18 and TRBJ2-1; 8 bases agree with TRBD1. The CDR3 loop spans 13 amino acids. V was clipped by 2 bases and J by 9 bases; unmatched bases: 3. Germline CDR1 KGHSH, CDR2 LQKENI. CDR3 sequence (DNA): TGTGCCAGCTCACCAGGGGACAGGTCTGAGCAGTTCTTC. It codes for CASSPGDRSEQFF.

J is TRBJ1-2 and V is TRBV7-9; TRBD1 might be the D (5 bases). Trimming left V 1 base short and J 4 bases short, with 10 bases between. Germline V gene lookup returns CDR1 SEHNR and CDR2 FQNEAQ (reference sequence). This CDR3 contains 14 residues. The CDR3 coding sequence is TGTGCCAGCAGCTTAGTCGGGGGTAGCTATGGCTACACCTTC. This codes for CASSLVGGSYGYTF.

The genes are TRBV30 and TRBJ2-3, with D possibly matching TRBD1 (5 bases). The CDR3 contains 14 residues. Germline CDR1 GTSNPN, CDR2 SVGIG (reference sequence). V was cut by 3 bases and J by 2 bases, with 12 bases left in between. The CDR3 bases are TGTGCCTGGAGCCGGCAGGGCGCCACAGATACGCAGTATTTT. This encodes CAWSRQGATDTQYF.

This chain uses TRBV6-2 or TRBV6-3 with TRBJ2-7; TRBD1 might be the D (6 bases). Germline V CDR1 and CDR2: MNHEY, SVGEGT. Trimming took 0 bases from V and 12 from J, leaving 15 bases between them. The CDR3 loop spans 13 amino acids. The CDR3 protein is CASSYSGVGGRYF. In DNA form, the CDR3 reads TGTGCCAGCAGTTACTCTGGCGTTGGGGGCCGGTACTTC.